Following are 18 T cell receptor beta chains from one sample sequenced in a study of blood T cell repertoires in COVID-19. Some clones are missing from TCRdb's copy, which holds only in-frame ones; the method was immunoSEQ multiplex PCR. Among 150,000 to 200,000 clones listed, roughly 86% were seen once. Sequencing was carried out using peripheral blood. These receptor sequences come from a man between 18 and 35 years old with acute or convalescent COVID-19.

The chain employs TRBV18 and TRBJ1-2; D ambiguous. Germline V lookup: CDR1 KGHSH, CDR2 LQKENI. The CDR3 is 14 amino acids. Trimming took off 3 bases at V and 2 bases at J, with 10 bases between the two ends. The CDR3 loop reads CASSPGAVNYGYTF. CDR3 DNA sequence: TGTGCCAGCTCACCGGGCGCTGTAAACTATGGCTACACCTTC.

This chain links TRBV4-1 with TRBJ1-1; no clear D. Trimming removed 0 bases at V and 6 bases at J, with 11 bases between. CDR1 MGHRA and CDR2 YSYEKL come from the germline V gene. The CDR3 is 14 amino acids. The CDR3: CASSQDRGISEAFF. CDR3 in DNA: TGCGCCAGCAGCCAAGATCGGGGAATATCTGAAGCTTTCTTT.

The J gene is TRBJ2-7, the V gene TRBV28; D uncertain. The ends were cut back, 5 bases at V and 5 bases at J, with 16 bases in the middle. The CDR3 sequence is 14 residues long. Germline assignment: CDR1 MDHEN and CDR2 SYDVKM. CDR3 protein: CASSPVGQSDEQYV. DNA for the CDR3: TGTGCCAGCAGTCCCGTGGGTCAGAGCGACGAGCAGTACGTC.

The V gene is TRBV7-9, the J gene TRBJ1-1; 9 positions agree with TRBD1. V shed 2 bases, J shed 11 bases, and the junction held 6 bases outside the gene matches. The CDR3 is 13 residues long. Looked up from germline, CDR1 is SEHNR and CDR2 is FQNEAQ (reference sequence). In DNA, the CDR3 is TGTGCCAGCAGCTTACCGGACAGGGGTTGGGCTTTCTTT. The encoded protein is CASSLPDRGWAFF.

Written as DNA, the CDR3 is TGTGCCAGCAGCCTCGCGACAGGGTTCCCTGAAGCTTTCTTT. Translated: CASSLATGFPEAFF. V usage is TRBV6-5 and J usage is TRBJ1-1; 7 positions agree with TRBD1. Germline values: CDR1 MNHEY, CDR2 SVGAGI. V shed 6 bases and J 6 bases; nucleotides not matched to a gene: 10. This CDR3 comprises 14 residues.

This chain joins TRBV11-2 and TRBJ2-5; D might be TRBD1 (6 bases). V lost 0 bases and J lost 2, with 7 bases in between. CDR1 is SGHAT and CDR2 is FQNNGV in the germline V gene. The CDR3 has 14 amino acids. The CDR3 region is CASSLDRGQETQYF. The CDR3 DNA reads as TGTGCCAGCAGCTTAGACAGGGGTCAAGAGACCCAGTACTTC. Variable domain in full (rest from reference TRBV11-2 and TRBJ2-5): EAGVAQSPRYKIIEKRQSVAFWCNPISGHATLYWYQQILGQGPKLLIQFQNNGVVDDSQLPKDRFSAERLKGVDSTLKIQPAKLEDSAVYLCASSLDRGQETQYFGPGTRLLVL.

The V and J genes are TRBV20-1 and TRBJ2-7, with a possible D match to TRBD2 (6 bases). V lost 3 bases and J lost 5, with 14 bases in between. The V gene's germline CDR1 is DFQATT and CDR2 SNEGSKA (reference sequence). The CDR3 contains 13 residues. The CDR3 DNA sequence: TGCAGTGCTAGTCTGGGGTGGGAGGACGAGCAGTACTTC. It encodes CSASLGWEDEQYF.

The V gene is TRBV9, the J gene TRBJ1-5; 10 positions match TRBD1. The CDR3 length is 16 residues. With 3 bases clipped from V and 6 bases from J, the junction kept 9 bases outside the gene matches. The germline V gene has CDR1 SGDLS and CDR2 YYNGEE. CDR3 nucleotide sequence: TGTGCCAGCAGCGAGACGACAGGGGGCGACGGTCAGCCCCAGCATTTT. Amino acid sequence: CASSETTGGDGQPQHF.

The chain joins TRBV30 to TRBJ1-2; D is possibly TRBD1 (5 bases). Trimming took off 7 bases at V and 0 bases at J, with 9 bases between the two ends. From germline, CDR1 is GTSNPN and CDR2 SVGIG (reference sequence). The CDR3 totals 12 residues. CDR3 in amino acids: CAFKTANYGYTF. Written as DNA, the CDR3 is TGTGCCTTCAAGACAGCTAACTATGGCTACACCTTC.

This chain links TRBV18 with TRBJ1-4; D perhaps matches TRBD1 (6 bases). Germline V gene data show CDR1 as KGHSH and CDR2 as LQKENI. With 6 bases removed from V and 2 bases from J, the gap between germline ends came to 13 bases. The CDR3 runs 15 residues. CDR3 sequence reads: CASSMMGATNEKLFF. The CDR3 nucleotides are TGTGCCAGCTCCATGATGGGGGCGACTAATGAAAAACTGTTTTTT.

This clone has more than one count but fewer than ten. V is TRBV10-3 and J is TRBJ1-5; 9 bases agree with TRBD1. This CDR3 contains 13 residues. J gave up 8 bases and V 7 bases, and 6 bases lay outside the gene matches. Germline V CDR1 and CDR2: ENHRY, SYGVKD. The CDR3 sequence: CAITPDRGKPQHF. The CDR3 nucleotides read TGTGCCATCACTCCGGACAGGGGTAAGCCCCAGCATTTT.

This chain connects TRBV19 to TRBJ1-6, with a possible D match to TRBD1 (5 bases). CDR1 and CDR2 (germline): LNHDA, SQIVND (reference sequence). Trimming removed 4 bases at V and 5 bases at J, with 12 bases between. The CDR3 has 15 residues. The CDR3 region has the DNA TGTGCCAGTAGTAGCCACAGGAGCGATAATTCACCCCTCCACTTT. Its protein is CASSSHRSDNSPLHF.

This clone was counted a single time. The gene calls are TRBV6-1 and TRBJ2-7; a weak D match, TRBD2 (5 bases). Deletions cut 0 bases from V and 3 bases from J, with 9 bases between. In germline, CDR1 is MNHNS, CDR2 SASEGT. There are 14 residues in the CDR3. CDR3 in DNA: TGTGCCAGCAGTGAAGCCGGAGACTACTACGAGCAGTACTTC. Amino acid sequence: CASSEAGDYYEQYF.

This chain links TRBV6-4 with TRBJ2-7; D not certain. Germline assignment: CDR1 MRHNA and CDR2 SNTAGT. Trimming removed 3 bases from V and 3 bases from J, with 9 bases in between. CDR3 length equals 13 residues. The CDR3 DNA reads TGTGCCAGCAGTGAATTGCCAGGCTACGAGCAGTACTTC. This encodes CASSELPGYEQYF.

J is TRBJ1-1 and V is TRBV6-5; D is unresolved. V lost 6 bases and J lost 1, with 12 bases in between. Per the germline V gene, CDR1 is MNHEY and CDR2 is SVGAGI. This CDR3 contains 14 residues. The CDR3 is CASSALRENTEAFF. The CDR3 DNA follows: TGTGCCAGCAGCGCCCTGCGGGAGAACACTGAAGCTTTCTTT.

The rearrangement uses TRBV12-3 or TRBV12-4 and TRBJ2-1; 7 nucleotides align to TRBD2. Germline trimming cut 5 bases from V and 9 bases from J; bases unmatched to any gene: 7. The CDR3 sequence is 13 residues long. The CDR3 loop reads CASSTRLAVEQFF. As DNA, the CDR3 is TGTGCCAGCAGTACCCGACTAGCCGTTGAGCAGTTCTTC.

The chain employs TRBV7-2 and TRBJ1-6, with TRBD1 matching 11 bases. V lost 5 bases, J lost 8 bases, and 5 bases stayed unmatched. The CDR3 is 15 residues long. The germline gives CDR1 SGHTA, CDR2 FQGNSA. The CDR3 sequence: CASSPQGQGDSPLHF. In nucleotides, the CDR3 is TGTGCCAGCAGCCCACAGGGACAGGGGGATTCACCCCTCCACTTT. Drawing the rest from reference TRBV7-2 and TRBJ1-6, the complete variable domain is GAGVSQSPSNKVTEKGKDVELRCDPISGHTALYWYRQSLGQGLEFLIYFQGNSAPDKSGLPSDRFSAERTGGSVSTLTIQRTQQEDSAVYLCASSPQGQGDSPLHFGNGTRLTVT.

This clone was recorded once. The genes are TRBV6-6 and TRBJ1-1, with D possibly matching TRBD1 (5 bases). V was trimmed by 5 bases and J by 7 bases, leaving 14 bases between them. CDR3 length: 13 amino acids. Germline V gene sequence: CDR1 MNHNY, CDR2 SVGAGI (reference sequence). In DNA, the CDR3 is TGTGCCAGCAGTAGGGACTTAGTGAGTGAAGCTTTCTTT. Amino acids: CASSRDLVSEAFF.